This T cell receptor (beta chain) was observed in a study of T cells in Graves' hyperthyroidism and ophthalmopathy. Study conclusions and caveats: With a median lead of about six months before onset, the model predicted ophthalmopathy.

The germline gives CDR1 MNHEY, CDR2 SVGEGT. This CDR3 comprises 17 residues. With 5 bases clipped from V and 1 base from J, the junction kept 10 bases outside the gene matches. Researchers took RNA transcripts and amplified the TCR beta CDR3 regions from them. The HTBI primer set served for first-round RT-PCR of the TCR CDR3. TCRdb reprocessed the multiplex PCR reads with MiXCR, giving one entry per CDR3 protein. The sample shows 650,000 to 750,000 distinct CDR3 sequences, 12% to 15% of them seen only once. The hyperthyroidism was newly diagnosed and had lasted under 2 months; the patients were aged 18 to 65. The PBMCs had their origin in 10 ml of fresh peripheral blood. On this clonotype: Its matching antigen is unknown.

The receptor was isolated from a young woman with Graves' hyperthyroidism. The specimen was blood. The chain employs TRBV6-2 or TRBV6-3 and TRBJ2-3; 9 bases match TRBD2. The CDR3 DNA follows: TGTGCCAGCAGTCGGGGGACTAGCCGATGGGGCACAGATACGCAGTATTTT. Translation: CASSRGTSRWGTDTQYF.